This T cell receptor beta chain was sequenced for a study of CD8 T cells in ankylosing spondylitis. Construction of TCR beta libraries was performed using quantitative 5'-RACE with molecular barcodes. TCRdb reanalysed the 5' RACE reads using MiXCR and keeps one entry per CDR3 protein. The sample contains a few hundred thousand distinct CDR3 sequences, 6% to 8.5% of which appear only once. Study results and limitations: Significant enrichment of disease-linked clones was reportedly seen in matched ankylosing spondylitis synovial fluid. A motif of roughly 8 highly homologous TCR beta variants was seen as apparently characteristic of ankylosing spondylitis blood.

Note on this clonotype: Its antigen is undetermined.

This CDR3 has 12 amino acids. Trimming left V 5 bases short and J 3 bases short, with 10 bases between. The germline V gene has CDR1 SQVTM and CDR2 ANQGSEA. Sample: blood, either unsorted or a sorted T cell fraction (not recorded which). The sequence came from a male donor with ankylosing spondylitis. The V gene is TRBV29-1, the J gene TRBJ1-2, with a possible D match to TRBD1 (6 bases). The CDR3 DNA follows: TGCAGCGTTAGGGACATTGACTATGGCTACACCTTC. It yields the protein CSVRDIDYGYTF.